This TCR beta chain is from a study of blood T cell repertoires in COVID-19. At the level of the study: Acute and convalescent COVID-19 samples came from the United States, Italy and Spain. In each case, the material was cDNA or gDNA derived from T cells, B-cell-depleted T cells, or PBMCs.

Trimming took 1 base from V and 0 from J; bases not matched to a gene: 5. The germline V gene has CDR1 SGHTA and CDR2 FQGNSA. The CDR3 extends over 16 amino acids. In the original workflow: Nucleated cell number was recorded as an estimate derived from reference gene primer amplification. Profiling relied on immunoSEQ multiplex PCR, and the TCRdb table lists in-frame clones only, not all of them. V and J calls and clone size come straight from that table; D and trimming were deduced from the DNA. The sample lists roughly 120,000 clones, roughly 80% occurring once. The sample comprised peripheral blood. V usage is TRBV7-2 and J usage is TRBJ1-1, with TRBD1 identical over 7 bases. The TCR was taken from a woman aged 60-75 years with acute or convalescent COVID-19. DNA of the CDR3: TGTGCCAGCAGCTTAGTAGGAACAGGGGTGAACACTGAAGCTTTCTTT. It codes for CASSLVGTGVNTEAFF.